The source of this T cell receptor beta chain is a study of blood T cell repertoires in COVID-19. The wider study: Spain, Italy and the United States supplied samples that represented acute and convalescent COVID-19. PBMCs, B-cell-depleted T cells, or T cells were the source of the cDNA or gDNA that made up the material.

In the original analysis: Reference gene primers were amplified, and this amplification served to estimate nucleated cell counts. Profiled with immunoSEQ multiplex PCR; TCRdb holds only in-frame clones, not every one. D and trimming were read from the DNA, whereas the V and J calls and clone size are those reported in that table. In the table there are some 250,000 clones, 86% of which are singletons. This clone was found once. V shed 7 bases and J shed 1 base, with 11 bases lying between them. Germline V gene lookup returns CDR1 LNHDA and CDR2 SQIVND (reference sequence). CDR3 length equals 14 residues.

This TCR was sampled from a man older than 75 with acute or convalescent COVID-19. The chain links TRBV19 to TRBJ1-5, with a weak D call TRBD1 (6 bases). The specimen sequenced was peripheral blood. The CDR3 DNA is TGTGCCAGTACCACCCAGGGGAGCAATCAGCCCCAGCATTTT. It translates to CASTTQGSNQPQHF.